A selection of T cell receptor beta chains follows, all from one sample in a study of identical twins. Via MiXCR, TCRdb re-called the 5' RACE reads, giving one row per CDR3 protein. The sample yields approximately 590,000 distinct CDR3 sequences, approximately 9.6% seen once. This same sample was also taken into another study, of yellow fever vaccine responses in identical twins.

Source material: PBMCs. Receptors originate from a woman aged 18-29 years in good health. Each CDR3 is given with its conserved first and last residue.

V gene,J gene,CDR3 protein
TRBV27,TRBJ2-3,CASISRATDTQYF
TRBV27,TRBJ2-7,CASSLGLGLYEQYF
TRBV4-1,TRBJ2-1,CASSPLQQRELNEQFF
TRBV5-5,TRBJ2-2,CASSGVWTSQTGELFF
TRBV7-9,TRBJ2-1,CASSLWLGGGKDNEQFF
TRBV30,TRBJ2-6,CAWSRTGANVLTF
TRBV18,TRBJ2-5,CASSPYGTNVETQYF
TRBV29-1,TRBJ2-7,CSVARDTSYEQYF
TRBV5-8,TRBJ2-1,CASSPSGTGFRNEQFF
TRBV29-1,TRBJ2-6,CSVWGANVLTF
TRBV28,TRBJ2-3,CASSFLDSLGADTQYF
TRBV7-2,TRBJ2-4,CASSPGLLAKNIQYF
TRBV6-5,TRBJ1-1,CASSYSISGLLGGTEAFF
TRBV28,TRBJ2-7,CASSSPGIPDSYEQYF
TRBV4-3,TRBJ2-5,CASSQGSGKEETQYF
TRBV11-2,TRBJ2-7,CASSLHGGTAYEQYF
TRBV20-1,TRBJ2-1,CSASRSAYMNEQFF
TRBV10-3,TRBJ1-2,CAISGRGARHGYTF
TRBV19,TRBJ1-5,CASNGPYSLAVWNQPQHF
TRBV3-1,TRBJ2-7,CASSQVNTPQIYEQYF
TRBV5-5,TRBJ2-3,CASSLARSSGTDTQYF
TRBV10-3,TRBJ2-3,CAITPGQGASIGTQYF
TRBV4-3,TRBJ2-3,CASSQDTGNTDTQYF
TRBV6-2/TRBV6-3,TRBJ2-5,CASTLSGTGVSRRQETQYF
TRBV6-5,TRBJ2-6,CASSYSRQASGANVLTF
TRBV29-1,TRBJ2-1,CSVYRTSGSEQFF
TRBV5-6,TRBJ2-7,CASSDGTGNYEQYF
TRBV6-1,TRBJ2-7,CASNPRRGNLYEQYF
TRBV6-2/TRBV6-3,TRBJ2-2,CASSTYSGPDLRDTGELFF
TRBV18,TRBJ2-5,CASSPASGSAETQYF
TRBV6-2/TRBV6-3,TRBJ1-5,CASSYSAGGNQPQHF
TRBV2,TRBJ2-7,CASSHLTGTGDLYEQYF
TRBV10-3,TRBJ2-2,CAIRVAGELFF
TRBV7-2,TRBJ2-2,CASTEPGTTNTGELFF
TRBV3-1,TRBJ2-1,CASSRGGGGGEQFF
TRBV6-1,TRBJ1-5,CASRGKSGGPQHF
TRBV27,TRBJ2-5,CASSPRLGQAKETQYF
TRBV20-1,TRBJ2-1,CSARFGLAGVVYNEQFF
TRBV3-1,TRBJ2-1,CASSRAGTRGKWNEQFF
TRBV4-2,TRBJ2-5,CASSQEWTGQETQYF
TRBV24-1,TRBJ2-1,CATSGRGPYNEQFF